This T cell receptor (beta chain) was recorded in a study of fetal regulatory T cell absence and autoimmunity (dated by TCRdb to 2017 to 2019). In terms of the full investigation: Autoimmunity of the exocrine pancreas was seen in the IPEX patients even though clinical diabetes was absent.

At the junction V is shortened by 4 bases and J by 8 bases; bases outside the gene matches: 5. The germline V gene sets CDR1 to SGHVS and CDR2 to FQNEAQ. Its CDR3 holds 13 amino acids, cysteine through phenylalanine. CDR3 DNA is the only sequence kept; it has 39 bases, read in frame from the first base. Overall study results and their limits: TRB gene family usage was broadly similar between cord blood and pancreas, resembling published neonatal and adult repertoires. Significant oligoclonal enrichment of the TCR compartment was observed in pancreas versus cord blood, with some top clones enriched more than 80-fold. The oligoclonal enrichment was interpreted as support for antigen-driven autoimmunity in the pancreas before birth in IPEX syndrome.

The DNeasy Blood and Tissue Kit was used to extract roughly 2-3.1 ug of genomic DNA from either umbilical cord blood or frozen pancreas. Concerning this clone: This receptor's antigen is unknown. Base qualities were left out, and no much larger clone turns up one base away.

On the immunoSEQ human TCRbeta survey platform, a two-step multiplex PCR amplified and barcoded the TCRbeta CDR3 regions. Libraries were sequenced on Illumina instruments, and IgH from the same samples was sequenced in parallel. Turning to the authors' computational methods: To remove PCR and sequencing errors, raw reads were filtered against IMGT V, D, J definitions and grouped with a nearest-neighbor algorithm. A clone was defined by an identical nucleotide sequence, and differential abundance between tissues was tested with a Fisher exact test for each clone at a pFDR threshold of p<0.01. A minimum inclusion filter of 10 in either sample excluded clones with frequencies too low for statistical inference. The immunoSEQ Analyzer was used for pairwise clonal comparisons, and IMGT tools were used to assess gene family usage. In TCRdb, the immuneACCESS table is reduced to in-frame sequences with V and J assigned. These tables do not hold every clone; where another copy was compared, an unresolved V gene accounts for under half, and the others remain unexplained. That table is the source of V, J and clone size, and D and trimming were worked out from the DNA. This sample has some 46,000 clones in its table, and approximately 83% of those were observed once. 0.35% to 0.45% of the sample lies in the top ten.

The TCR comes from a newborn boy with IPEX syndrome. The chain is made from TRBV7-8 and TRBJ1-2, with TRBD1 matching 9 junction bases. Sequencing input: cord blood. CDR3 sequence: CASSSTGGKGYTF. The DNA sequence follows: TGTGCCAGCAGCTCGACAGGGGGGAAAGGCTACACCTTC.